This TCR beta chain was obtained from a study of T cell responses to AZD1222 COVID-19 vaccine. Findings and limits, study-wide: Two doses of AZD1222 preceded a rise in Spike-specific TCR breadth and depth. Recipients of AZD1222 seropositive at baseline numbered only 5 or 6. Unmutated variant regions are reportedly the target of nearly half of TCRs that are spike-specific.

CDR1 is PRHDT, CDR2 FYEKMQ, per germline (reference sequence). The CDR3 has 13 residues. V shed 4 bases and J shed 1 base, with 7 bases lying between them. Clones were sequenced by immunoSEQ multiplex PCR, and TCRdb holds only the in-frame ones, with some missing. The sample records some 140,000 clones, 93% being singletons. With regard to this clone: The antigen remains undetermined.

The origin of this receptor is an adult in good health. The rearrangement links TRBV13 to TRBJ1-1; D remains ambiguous. Sequenced material: peripheral blood, taken on day 0 of AZD1222 vaccination. The CDR3 DNA reads as TGTGCCAGCAGCTCTCTCAAGAACACTGAAGCTTTCTTT. Amino acids: CASSSLKNTEAFF.